These T cell receptor beta chains were read from a single sample in a study of immune cell composition in non-small cell lung cancer. This table comes from immunoSEQ multiplex PCR, and its TCRdb copy is limited to in-frame clones, with some not included. The table shows about 4,900 clones, with around three quarters occurring only once. The sequenced sample consisted of lung tumor tissue. The receptor set was obtained from a human donor with non-small cell lung cancer. Both conserved end residues are trimmed from each CDR3. The D gene is left open where the match is weak.

D gene,V gene,CDR3 protein
.,TRBV2,ASSETLRLETGSKGYT
TRBD1,TRBV14,ASSQDGDRGTDTQY
TRBD1,TRBV27,ASSLSAGGAGGNYGYT
TRBD1,TRBV18,ASSQGQGVSPY
.,TRBV7-2,ASSLGTSTDTQY
.,TRBV15,ATSKWFSGSTEAF
.,TRBV9,ASSLVDGAHYT
.,TRBV4-3,ASSQQRTASYEQY
TRBD2,TRBV5-4,ASSSLGLAGVLAGELF
.,TRBV5-6,ASSLYRINSPLH
.,TRBV4-2,ASSPTRVGNTIY
TRBD1,TRBV27,ASSPSGTDPYEQY
.,TRBV7-9,ASDSLSGDYGYT
TRBD1,TRBV4-2,ASSTGQANTEAF
TRBD1,TRBV5-6,ASSYDRGINKNYGYT
.,TRBV5-1,ASSLRQVVNTGELF
.,TRBV5-4,ASSFGAYEQY
TRBD1,TRBV27,ASSLTGTGNKNIQY
.,TRBV5-1,ASSLEGGYGYT
.,TRBV7-6,ASSLEGSVIYNEQF
.,TRBV7-3,ASSSTGNTEAF
TRBD2,TRBV19,ASSKAGVVTGELF
.,TRBV6-1,ASSVQETQY
.,TRBV2,ASSQDRYEQY
.,TRBV4-1,ASSQESGGAPPDTQY
TRBD2,TRBV30,AWSVRLAGAWEQY
.,TRBV15,ATQMGSDSGEQY
.,TRBV19,ATTIQGTMNTEAF
.,TRBV19,ASLSGGNQPQH
.,TRBV29-1,SVEDSARGYEQY
TRBD2,TRBV5-1,ASSLPSGDPRGETQY
.,TRBV27,ASSFLQGPLH
TRBD1,TRBV19,ASSTRQGAETEAF
.,TRBV2,ASSLGANSYEQY
TRBD2,TRBV7-2,ASSTTDGGGYEQY
.,TRBV6-6,ASRAIEDTEAF
TRBD2,TRBV4-3,ASSQRLGGRGDTQY
TRBD1,TRBV5-1,ASRDRADTGELF
TRBD1,TRBV7-3,ASSHGQAYNEQF
.,TRBV6-5,ASSYRGNNEQF
TRBD1,TRBV7-9,ASSAAGGRTGELF